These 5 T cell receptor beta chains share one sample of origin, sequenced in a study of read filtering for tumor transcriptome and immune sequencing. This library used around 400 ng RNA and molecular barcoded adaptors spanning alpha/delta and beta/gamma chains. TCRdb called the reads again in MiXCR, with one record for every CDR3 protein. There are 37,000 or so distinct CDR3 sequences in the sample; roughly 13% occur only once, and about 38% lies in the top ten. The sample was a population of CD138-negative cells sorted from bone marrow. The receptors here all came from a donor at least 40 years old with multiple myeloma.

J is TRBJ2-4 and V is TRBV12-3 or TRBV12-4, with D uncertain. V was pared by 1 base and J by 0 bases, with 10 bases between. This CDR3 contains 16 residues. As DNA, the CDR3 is TGTGCCAGCAGTTTAGGAGGAGACCTAGCCAAAAACATTCAGTACTTC. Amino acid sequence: CASSLGGDLAKNIQYF.

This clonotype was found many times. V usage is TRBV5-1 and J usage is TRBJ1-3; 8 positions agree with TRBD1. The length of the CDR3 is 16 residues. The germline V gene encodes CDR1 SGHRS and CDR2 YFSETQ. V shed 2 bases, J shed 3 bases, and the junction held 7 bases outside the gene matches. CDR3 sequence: CASSFTGTGGGNTIYF. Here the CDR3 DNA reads TGCGCCAGCAGCTTCACCGGGACAGGAGGTGGAAACACCATATATTTT.

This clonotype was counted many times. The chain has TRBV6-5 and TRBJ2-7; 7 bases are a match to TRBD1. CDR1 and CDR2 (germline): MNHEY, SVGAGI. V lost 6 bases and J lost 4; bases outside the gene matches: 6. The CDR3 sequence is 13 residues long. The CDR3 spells CASRPTGQYEQYF. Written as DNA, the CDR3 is TGTGCCAGCAGACCGACAGGGCAATACGAGCAGTACTTC.

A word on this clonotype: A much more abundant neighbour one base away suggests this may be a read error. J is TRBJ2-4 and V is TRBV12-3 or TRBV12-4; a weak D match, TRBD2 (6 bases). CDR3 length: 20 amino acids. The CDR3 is CASSPQAGSSRGEAKSIQYF. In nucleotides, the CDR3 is TGTGCCAGCAGCCCCCAAGCGGGCAGTAGCCGCGGAGAGGCCAAAAGCATTCAGTACTTC.

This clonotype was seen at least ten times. CDR3 sequence reads: CASSPPLGTGANVLTF. DNA of the CDR3: TGTGCCAGCAGCCCCCCTTTAGGTACTGGGGCCAACGTCCTGACTTTC. V gene TRBV7-3 combines with J gene TRBJ2-6; D remains ambiguous. V lost 5 bases and J 2 bases, leaving 13 bases between the germline ends. CDR1 and CDR2 from the germline V gene are SGHTA and FQGTGA. CDR3 length: 16 amino acids. Drawing the rest from reference TRBV7-3 and TRBJ2-6, the complete variable domain is GAGVSQTPSNKVTEKGKYVELRCDPISGHTALYWYRQSLGQGPEFLIYFQGTGAADDSGLPNDRFFAVRPEGSVSTLKIQRTERGDSAVYLCASSPPLGTGANVLTFGAGSRLTVL.